Presented here are 9 T cell receptor beta chains from one specimen sequenced in a study of blood T cell repertoires in COVID-19. Clones were read by immunoSEQ multiplex PCR, and TCRdb kept only the in-frame ones, dropping some. The sample carries 80,000 to 100,000 clones, roughly 80% recorded once. The material sequenced was peripheral blood. The receptors stem from a woman older than 75 with active or convalescent COVID-19.

Here the CDR3 DNA reads TGTGCCAGCAGCCGGACTAGCGGAGACAATGAGCAGTTCTTC. Translation: CASSRTSGDNEQFF. V and J are TRBV7-3 and TRBJ2-1, with 10 positions matching TRBD2. V lost 5 bases to trimming and J lost 5 bases; unmatched junction nucleotides: 3. Germline CDR1 is SGHTA and CDR2 is FQGTGA. The CDR3 is 14 amino acids.

V gene TRBV19 combines with J gene TRBJ1-1, with 7 bases aligning to TRBD1. V dropped 8 bases and J dropped 12; count of bases not matched to a gene: 9. The V gene's germline CDR1 is LNHDA and CDR2 SQIVND (reference sequence). This CDR3 is 11 amino acids long. The DNA of the CDR3 is TGTGCCAGTCAAGACAGGGACAAATCTTTCTTT. Amino acid sequence: CASQDRDKSFF.

The chain has TRBV5-1 and TRBJ1-1; no clear D gene. Germline V gene sequence: CDR1 SGHRS, CDR2 YFSETQ. The length of the CDR3 is 14 residues. The ends were cut back, 1 base at V and 2 bases at J, with 9 bases in the middle. In nucleotides, the CDR3 is TGCGCCAGCAGCTTGTTGGCGGTAAACACTGAAGCTTTCTTT. Translation gives CASSLLAVNTEAFF.

The V gene is TRBV28, the J gene TRBJ1-3; 8 nucleotides agree with TRBD1. This CDR3 has 15 amino acids. The germline V gene encodes CDR1 MDHEN and CDR2 SYDVKM. V was pared by 8 bases and J by 6 bases, with 12 bases of the junction left unmatched. The CDR3 is CASSTDPGQENTIYF. CDR3 bases: TGTGCCAGCTCAACTGACCCGGGACAGGAAAACACCATATATTTT.

This clone was observed a few times. This sequence joins TRBV28 and TRBJ1-2; perhaps TRBD1 as D (5 bases). This CDR3 contains 15 residues. The germline V gene encodes CDR1 MDHEN and CDR2 SYDVKM. V was cut by 7 bases and J by 3 bases, with 18 bases left in between. In DNA form, the CDR3 reads TGTGCCAGCAATAGACCGGGACTCCTAGACTATGGCTACACCTTC. This sequence encodes CASNRPGLLDYGYTF.

This chain joins TRBV23-1 and TRBJ2-5; TRBD2 matches at 8 bases. TRBV23-1 is known as an ORF, though its function is uncertain. Trimming removed 0 bases from V and 5 bases from J; junction bases left unmatched: 14. There are 18 residues in the CDR3. Written as DNA, the CDR3 is TGCGCCAGCAGTCAATCGGTGCGGGGGAACCGGGAGGGGGAGACCCAGTACTTC. The encoded protein is CASSQSVRGNREGETQYF.

V gene TRBV9 combines with J gene TRBJ2-7; 9 nucleotides match TRBD1. Germline trimming cut 0 bases from V and 1 base from J; bases unmatched to any gene: 2. CDR1 is SGDLS and CDR2 is YYNGEE in the germline V gene. The CDR3 spans 15 residues. The CDR3 spells CASSVETGGSYEQYF. The CDR3 DNA is TGTGCCAGCAGCGTAGAGACAGGGGGATCCTACGAGCAGTACTTC.

The chain recombines TRBV4-2 with TRBJ2-2; 8 positions agree with TRBD1. Unmatched junction bases numbered 4, after V lost 1 base and J lost 0 bases. CDR1 is LGHNA and CDR2 is YNFKEQ in the germline V gene. The CDR3 contains 17 residues. Here the CDR3 reads CASSQGYRGANTGELFF. The CDR3, as DNA: TGTGCCAGCAGCCAAGGGTACAGGGGGGCGAACACCGGGGAGCTGTTTTTT.

This chain joins TRBV5-1 and TRBJ1-4; no clear D. V was clipped by 3 bases and J by 5 bases, with 11 bases between them. CDR3 length equals 14 residues. Germline CDR1 and CDR2: SGHRS and YFSETQ. CDR3 protein: CASSWEGTNEKLFF. The CDR3 DNA follows: TGCGCCAGCAGCTGGGAGGGCACAAATGAAAAACTGTTTTTT.